This T cell receptor beta chain was sequenced during a study of Ad26.COV2.S vaccination and SARS-CoV-2 variants. Across the whole study: The donor belonged to the COV1001 Ad26.COV2.S trial arm. Administration of Ad26.COV2.S was intramuscular, either once or twice 56 days apart.

Findings of the study overall: Higher spike-specific TCR breadth was found in vaccine recipients than in placebo recipients.

Points on this clone: Its antigen is as yet unknown.

Using immunoSEQ multiplex PCR, the repertoire was profiled, and TCRdb retains in-frame clones only, with some absent. The data contain approximately 460,000 clones, 89% of them seen just once; the ten biggest clones take up roughly 1.7%. Treatment noted: 15 to 20 received Ad26.COV2.S at low or high dose, single or two shots; roughly five received placebo; per-sample allocation not given. Specimen acquisition occurred on day 63 following the initial vaccine or placebo injection. Whoever gave the sample was an adult aged 18-55 years in Boston. The ends lost 6 bases at V and 6 bases at J; junction bases unmatched: 6. The CDR3 length is 15 residues. From germline, CDR1 is SGHAT and CDR2 FQNNGV.

The TCR comes from a person aged 18-60 years who received the Ad26.COV2.S COVID-19 vaccine or a placebo. The V call is TRBV11-2, the J call TRBJ2-2; 11 bases align to TRBD2. The sequencing here drew on peripheral blood, taken in a trial of Ad26.COV2.S vaccine versus placebo. The CDR3 DNA sequence: TGTGCCAGCAGTGTTAGCGGGAGGGCCGCCGGGGAGCTGTTTTTT. Encoded protein: CASSVSGRAAGELFF.